These T cell receptor beta chains were read from a single sample in a study of cytomegalovirus exposure and HLA in healthy donors. Sequencing was performed with immunoSEQ multiplex PCR; in TCRdb, only in-frame clones are kept and a portion is missing. Of about 150,000 clones listed, more than 7.5% are singletons. The sequencing sample was made of PBMCs. The receptors shown here come from a man aged 50-60 years in good health and CMV-seronegative. CDR3s include the opening cysteine and the closing phenylalanine or tryptophan. Each record gives: D gene, clone size, J gene, V gene, CDR3 DNA, CDR3 protein. D genes are given only for firm matches. Clone size appears in some rows only: once, few, many, or a class for an expanded clone.

D gene: TRBD1; clone size: NA; J gene: TRBJ2-3; V gene: TRBV5-1; CDR3 DNA: TGCGCCAGCAGCCCTCCCGGGACAGGGGACACAGATACGCAGTATTTT; CDR3 protein: CASSPPGTGDTDTQYF
D gene: TRBD1; clone size: NA; J gene: TRBJ1-4; V gene: TRBV5-1; CDR3 DNA: TGCGCCAGCAGCTTGGCAGGGGGCAGTGAAAAACTGTTTTTT; CDR3 protein: CASSLAGGSEKLFF
D gene: NA; clone size: NA; J gene: TRBJ2-6; V gene: TRBV9; CDR3 DNA: TGTGCCAGCAGCGTAGACGACAGGTTCTCTGGGGCCAACGTCCTGACTTTC; CDR3 protein: CASSVDDRFSGANVLTF
D gene: TRBD2; clone size: NA; J gene: TRBJ2-2; V gene: TRBV19; CDR3 DNA: TGTGCCAGTAGGGGACTAGCGAACACCGGGGAGCTGTTTTTT; CDR3 protein: CASRGLANTGELFF
D gene: NA; clone size: few; J gene: TRBJ1-2; V gene: TRBV29-1; CDR3 DNA: TGCAGCGTCTCCCAGGGAAACTATGGCTACACCTTC; CDR3 protein: CSVSQGNYGYTF
D gene: TRBD1; clone size: few; J gene: TRBJ2-7; V gene: TRBV28; CDR3 DNA: TGTGCCAGCAGTTCCGGGACAGGGGGCCCCTCCTACGAGCAGTACTTC; CDR3 protein: CASSSGTGGPSYEQYF
D gene: TRBD2; clone size: few; J gene: TRBJ2-3; V gene: TRBV6-1; CDR3 DNA: TGTGCCAGCAGTGAAGCAGCGGGGGGGCCAGATACGCAGTATTTT; CDR3 protein: CASSEAAGGPDTQYF
D gene: NA; clone size: NA; J gene: TRBJ1-6; V gene: TRBV28; CDR3 DNA: TGTGCGTCCCTGAGCTCCTATAATTCACCCCTCCACTTT; CDR3 protein: CASLSSYNSPLHF
D gene: TRBD1; clone size: NA; J gene: TRBJ1-1; V gene: TRBV30; CDR3 DNA: TGTGCCTGGAGTGCCGACAGGGTTATACTTCCTTTCTTT; CDR3 protein: CAWSADRVILPFF
D gene: NA; clone size: NA; J gene: TRBJ2-1; V gene: TRBV13; CDR3 DNA: TGTGCCAGCAGATCCCGGGACTTGGAGTTCTTC; CDR3 protein: CASRSRDLEFF
D gene: TRBD2; clone size: few; J gene: TRBJ2-7; V gene: TRBV7-3; CDR3 DNA: TGTGCCAGCAGCTTGGACGCGACTAGCCTGACCGAGCAGTACTTC; CDR3 protein: CASSLDATSLTEQYF
D gene: NA; clone size: few; J gene: TRBJ1-1; V gene: TRBV4-2; CDR3 DNA: TGTGCCAGCAGCCAAGTGGGGGGGCCCCTGAACACTGAAGCTTTCTTT; CDR3 protein: CASSQVGGPLNTEAFF
D gene: TRBD2; clone size: NA; J gene: TRBJ2-2; V gene: TRBV11-3; CDR3 DNA: TGTGCCAGCAGCCCGCGACTAGCGCCGAACACCGGGGAGCTGTTTTTT; CDR3 protein: CASSPRLAPNTGELFF
D gene: NA; clone size: few; J gene: TRBJ1-5; V gene: TRBV6-6; CDR3 DNA: TGTGCCAGCAGTTACATTCCGGGGGACAATCAGCCCCAGCATTTT; CDR3 protein: CASSYIPGDNQPQHF
D gene: NA; clone size: few; J gene: TRBJ2-7; V gene: TRBV4-1; CDR3 DNA: TGCGCCAGCAGCCAATATGACAGAACCTACGAGCAGTACTTC; CDR3 protein: CASSQYDRTYEQYF
D gene: TRBD2; clone size: NA; J gene: TRBJ2-7; V gene: TRBV10-3; CDR3 DNA: TGTGCCATCAGACCCCCTGGGACTAGCGGGACGTACGAGCAGTACTTC; CDR3 protein: CAIRPPGTSGTYEQYF
D gene: NA; clone size: few; J gene: TRBJ2-7; V gene: TRBV30; CDR3 DNA: TGTGCCTGGAGTGTTTTATTCGGCTCCTACGAGCAGTACTTC; CDR3 protein: CAWSVLFGSYEQYF
D gene: NA; clone size: NA; J gene: TRBJ1-1; V gene: TRBV7-6; CDR3 DNA: TGTGCCAGCAGTCCCGGGGGTCAGAACACTGAAGCTTTCTTT; CDR3 protein: CASSPGGQNTEAFF
D gene: TRBD2; clone size: NA; J gene: TRBJ2-7; V gene: TRBV30; CDR3 DNA: TGTGCCTGGAGCGGGACTAGCGGGAAAAGCTCCTACGAGCAGTACTTC; CDR3 protein: CAWSGTSGKSSYEQYF